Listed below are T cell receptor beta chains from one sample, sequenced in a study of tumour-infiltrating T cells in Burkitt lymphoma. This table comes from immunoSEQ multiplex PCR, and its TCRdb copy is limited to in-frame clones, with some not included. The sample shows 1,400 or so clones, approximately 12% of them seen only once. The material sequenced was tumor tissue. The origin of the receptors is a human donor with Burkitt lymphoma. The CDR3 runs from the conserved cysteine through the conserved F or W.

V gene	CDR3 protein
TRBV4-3	CASSQDEAGYNEQFF
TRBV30	CAGGEDPNEKLFF
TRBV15	CATSRVVQNGYTF
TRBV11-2	CASSLDRGRGTEAFF
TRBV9	CASSEGQVYNEQFF
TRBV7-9	CASSLTRDTINYGYTF
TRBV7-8	CASSTTPGNEQFF
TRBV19	CASSIPYGGRDNQPQHF
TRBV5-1	CASSARAAYEQYF
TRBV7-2	CASSEGTGRTNEKLFF
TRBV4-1	CASSLSPGQSFATEAFF
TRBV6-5	CASRGQAYNEQFF
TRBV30	CAWSGHGTSASYNEQFF
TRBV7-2	CASSSRPGTSGATDTQYF
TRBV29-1	CSVVGGPISGNTIYF
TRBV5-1	CASSLTGRTEAFF
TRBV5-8	CASSLGSSYNSPLHF
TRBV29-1	CSVVGEPEAFF
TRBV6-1	CASHTEATQETQYF
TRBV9	CASSVDETGWTDTQYF
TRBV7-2	CASNSGYLGELFF
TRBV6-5	CASSYSEYLNTEAFF
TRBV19	CASTRSSGSHTGELFF
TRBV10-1	CASSEGLAGGSYEQYF
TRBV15	CATSRQGETGELFF
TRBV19	CASSNPRAANYGYTF
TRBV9	CASSQGTGPFYEQYF
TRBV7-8	CASSLETLDRERTDTQYF
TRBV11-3	CASSLDRGEQYF
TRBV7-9	CASSFIAGGPNNEQFF
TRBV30	CAWWRPGQSYEQYF
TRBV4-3	CASSQDRWESDTQYF
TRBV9	CASSEGGDYEQYF
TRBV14	CASSPDASSRYF
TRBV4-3	CASSQDGVVGFNEQFF
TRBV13	CASSPNSNTEAFF
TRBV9	CASSPYIAMGTEAFF
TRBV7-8	CASSLRVGGGTDTQYF
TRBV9	CASSVEVGGYEQYF
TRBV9	CASSGEATGNTIYF
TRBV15	CATSRTITGDETQYF
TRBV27	CASSPFNSGGETQYF
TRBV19	CASSMSASGGGEQFF
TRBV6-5	CASSSLGTGDEKLFF
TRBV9	CASSITENTEAFF
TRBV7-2	CASSPVGNEQFF
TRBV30	CAWISHEAFF
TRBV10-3	CAISESGGGARGEQYF
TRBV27	CASAPDGYYGYTF
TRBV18	CASSPLEGTDTQYF
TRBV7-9	CASSFGTGSPVNGYTF
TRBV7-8	CASSFTENTEAFF
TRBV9	CASSSQREGDPRSYNEQFF
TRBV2	CASSSGSNLAGTQYF